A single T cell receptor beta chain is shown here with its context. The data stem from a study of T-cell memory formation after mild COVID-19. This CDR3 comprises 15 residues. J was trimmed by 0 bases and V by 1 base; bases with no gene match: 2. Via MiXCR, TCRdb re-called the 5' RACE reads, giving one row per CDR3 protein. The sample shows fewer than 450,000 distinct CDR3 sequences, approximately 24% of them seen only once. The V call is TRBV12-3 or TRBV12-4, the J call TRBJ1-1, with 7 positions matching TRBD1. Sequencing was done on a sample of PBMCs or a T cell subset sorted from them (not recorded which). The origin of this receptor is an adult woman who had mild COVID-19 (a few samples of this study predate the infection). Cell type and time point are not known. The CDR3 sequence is CASSLVTGLNTEAFF. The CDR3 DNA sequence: TGTGCCAGCAGTTTAGTGACAGGGTTGAACACTGAAGCTTTCTTT.